Given below is one TCR beta chain in context. The data were taken from a study of radiation and T cells in renal cell carcinoma. Across the study: Nephrectomy followed 15 Gy stereotactic body radiation by 4 weeks.

Trimming left V 2 bases short and J 6 bases short, with 6 bases between. Germline CDR1 and CDR2: SGHAT and FQNNGV. This CDR3 is built from 12 residues. Specified time point: baseline pretreatment blood. Treatment of the sample: 15 Gy SBRT to primary tumor, nephrectomy 4 weeks later. Radiation-treated patients gave blood at baseline, week 2 and week 4. The assay was immunoSEQ multiplex PCR, and TCRdb's table has in-frame clones only and misses some. The table shows tens of thousands of clones, with 82% occurring only once. Specimen: blood, collected from a patient whose treatment included radiotherapy and nephrectomy. The rearrangement uses TRBV11-2 and TRBJ2-3; no definite D call. The sequence derives from a man between 60 and 70 years old with renal cell carcinoma. The CDR3 DNA is TGTGCCAGCAGCTTATCATCTGATACGCAGTATTTT. Amino acids: CASSLSSDTQYF. The full variable domain, with the rest looked up from reference TRBV11-2 and TRBJ2-3, is EAGVAQSPRYKIIEKRQSVAFWCNPISGHATLYWYQQILGQGPKLLIQFQNNGVVDDSQLPKDRFSAERLKGVDSTLKIQPAKLEDSAVYLCASSLSSDTQYFGPGTRLTVL.